What follows describes a single T cell receptor beta chain. CDR1 MNHEY and CDR2 SVGAGI come from the germline V gene. J lost 6 bases, V lost 6 bases, and 8 bases had no gene match. CDR3 length: 13 residues. These data come from a study of blood T cell repertoires in COVID-19. For the study at large: Donors in the United States, Italy and Spain gave samples during acute or convalescent COVID-19. PBMCs, B-cell-depleted T cells, or T cells provided the cDNA or gDNA that made up the material.

Study processing details: Counts of nucleated cells, estimated from reference gene primer amplification, were obtained. The table came from immunoSEQ multiplex PCR; TCRdb's copy has only in-frame clones and leaves some out. V and J calls and clone size come straight from that table; D and trimming were deduced from the DNA. This table holds about 140,000 clones, about 91% found once. V gene TRBV6-5 combines with J gene TRBJ2-7; 7 bases align to TRBD1. Sequencing used peripheral blood. The receptor comes from a human donor in a cohort sampled during active COVID-19. The CDR3 DNA follows: TGTGCCAGCAGCACCGACAGGGTTGGCGAGCAGTACTTC. Its translation: CASSTDRVGEQYF.